The sequence of this TCR beta chain was determined in a study of PD-1 blockade in classical Hodgkin lymphoma. General study results and limits: Relapsed/refractory patients reportedly had the lowest baseline TCR diversity, below newly diagnosed patients, who were below healthy donors. Whatever underlies the repertoire differences (possibly disease activity or prior therapy) remains undefined.

On this clone: Antigen specificity is unknown. The junction and the germline gene differ at one end; a read error may be behind it.

The CDR3 is 11 residues long. Germline V gene lookup returns CDR1 SQVTM and CDR2 ANQGSEA. Profiled with immunoSEQ multiplex PCR; TCRdb holds only in-frame clones, not every one. The table includes just under 20,000 clones, around 81% detected once. Described time point: newly diagnosed, previously untreated cHL patient sample. Thawed PBMCs were the source of CD4+ T cells, purified by magnetic negative selection. The source is a human donor with classical Hodgkin lymphoma. The chain recombines TRBV29-1 with TRBJ1-2; a possible D gene is TRBD1 (5 bases). Sequenced sample: CD4+ T cells from blood. CDR3: CSVSGNYGYAF. Here the CDR3 DNA reads TGCAGCGTGTCAGGGAACTATGGCTACGCCTTC.